Listed below are T cell receptor beta chains from one sample, sequenced in a study of blood T cell repertoires in COVID-19. Clones were sequenced by immunoSEQ multiplex PCR, and TCRdb holds only the in-frame ones, with some missing. The sample records 95,000 to 150,000 clones, about 89% being singletons. Sequences were obtained from peripheral blood. These receptors originate from a woman between 65 and 79 years old with acute or convalescent COVID-19. CDR3s include the opening cysteine and the closing phenylalanine or tryptophan. The D gene is left open where the match is weak. Part of the rows lack a size; the others show once, few, many or a class for expanded clones.

clone size	J gene	D gene	CDR3 length	V gene	CDR3 protein	CDR3 DNA
once	TRBJ2-7	.	12	TRBV5-1	CASSLDRDRKYF	TGCGCCAGCAGCTTGGACAGGGACCGTAAGTACTTC
.	TRBJ2-2	.	13	TRBV6-4	CASSDQGTGELFF	TGTGCCAGCAGTGATCAGGGCACCGGGGAGCTGTTTTTT
.	TRBJ1-2	TRBD1	17	TRBV7-9	CASSLDPDRVWRYGYTF	TGTGCCAGCAGCTTAGACCCGGACAGGGTCTGGAGATATGGCTACACCTTC
.	TRBJ1-2	.	14	TRBV3-1/TRBV3-2	CASSQEAGIYGYTF	TGTGCCAGCAGCCAAGAAGCCGGGATCTATGGCTACACCTTC
.	TRBJ1-2	.	11	TRBV30	CAWSLNYGYTF	TGTGCCTGGAGTCTTAACTATGGCTACACCTTC
.	TRBJ1-5	TRBD1	17	TRBV3-1/TRBV3-2	CASSLTGTGVSNQPQHF	TGTGCCAGCAGCCTCACCGGGACAGGGGTAAGCAATCAGCCCCAGCATTTT
.	TRBJ1-6	TRBD1	16	TRBV3-1/TRBV3-2	CASSQDSGQGYSPLHF	TGTGCCAGCAGCCAAGACTCGGGACAGGGTTATTCACCCCTCCACTTT
.	TRBJ1-4	TRBD1	15	TRBV5-1	CASSPKGQGGEKLFF	TGCGCCAGCAGCCCAAAAGGACAGGGGGGTGAAAAACTGTTTTTT
.	TRBJ1-5	TRBD1	14	TRBV28	CASRGQVGNQPQHF	TGTGCCAGCAGGGGACAGGTTGGCAATCAGCCCCAGCATTTT
once	TRBJ2-7	TRBD2	14	TRBV5-4	CASSPGTSSYEQYF	TGTGCCAGCAGCCCTGGGACTAGCAGCTACGAGCAGTACTTC
.	TRBJ1-3	.	11	TRBV7-2	CASSLGNTIYF	TGTGCCAGCAGCCTTGGAAACACCATATATTTT
.	TRBJ2-5	TRBD2	16	TRBV4-2	CASSLGTSGGQETQYF	TGTGCCAGCAGCCTCGGGACTAGCGGGGGACAAGAGACCCAGTACTTC
.	TRBJ1-2	TRBD1	13	TRBV12-3/TRBV12-4	CASSQGDLYGYTF	TGTGCCAGCAGTCAGGGGGATCTCTATGGCTACACCTTC
.	TRBJ2-4	TRBD1	17	TRBV13	CASTWTGGTSAKNIQYF	TGTGCCAGCACCTGGACAGGGGGCACGTCGGCCAAAAACATTCAGTACTTC
.	TRBJ1-2	TRBD1	16	TRBV7-3	CASSLNPGTGEDGYTF	TGTGCCAGCAGCTTAAACCCCGGGACAGGGGAAGATGGCTACACCTTC
.	TRBJ2-3	.	11	TRBV19	CASREADTQYF	TGTGCCAGTAGAGAGGCAGATACGCAGTATTTT
once	TRBJ1-4	TRBD1	17	TRBV5-6	CASSSGTGRIPDEKLFF	TGTGCCAGCAGCTCCGGGACAGGTCGGATCCCAGATGAAAAACTGTTTTTT
.	TRBJ1-5	TRBD1	14	TRBV6-5	CASSYRGQGQPQHF	TGTGCCAGCAGTTACAGGGGGCAAGGCCAGCCCCAGCATTTT
.	TRBJ1-5	.	14	TRBV28	CATQMGGDNQPQHF	TGTGCCACCCAAATGGGGGGAGACAATCAGCCCCAGCATTTT
.	TRBJ1-4	.	15	TRBV28	CASSLYSGEGEKLFF	TGTGCCAGCAGTTTATACTCGGGGGAAGGAGAAAAACTGTTTTTT
once	TRBJ1-1	.	18	TRBV28	CASSPLTVTNSMNTEAFF	TGTGCCAGCAGTCCCCTTACAGTGACCAACAGCATGAACACTGAAGCTTTCTTT
.	TRBJ1-6	.	15	TRBV3-1/TRBV3-2	CASTNQDGINSPLHF	TGTGCCAGCACCAACCAGGATGGTATTAATTCACCCCTCCACTTT
.	TRBJ1-1	TRBD1	15	TRBV20-1	CSASDWDRVYTEAFF	TGCAGTGCTAGTGACTGGGACAGAGTGTACACTGAAGCTTTCTTT
.	TRBJ2-6	TRBD1	16	TRBV7-2	CASSFSGGILANVLTF	TGTGCCAGCAGCTTCTCAGGGGGAATCCTGGCCAACGTCCTGACTTTC
once	TRBJ2-7	.	16	TRBV28	CASSDPPGGRTYEQYF	TGTGCCAGCAGCGACCCTCCCGGGGGGCGCACCTACGAGCAGTACTTC
.	TRBJ2-3	.	17	TRBV24-1	CATSDRGPGLHTDTQYF	TGTGCCACCAGTGACCGAGGGCCGGGACTTCACACAGATACGCAGTATTTT
.	TRBJ2-3	.	12	TRBV5-4	CASSHYGDTQYF	TGTGCCAGCAGCCACTACGGGGATACGCAGTATTTT
.	TRBJ1-1	.	12	TRBV28	CASSLRRGQAFF	TGTGCCAGCAGCCTACGGCGGGGGCAAGCTTTCTTT
.	TRBJ2-5	TRBD1	13	TRBV28	CASEQGVLKTQYF	TGTGCCAGCGAACAGGGGGTCTTGAAGACCCAGTACTTC
.	TRBJ1-2	.	11	TRBV19	CASNGNYGYTF	TGTGCCAGTAACGGTAACTATGGCTACACCTTC
.	TRBJ1-2	.	13	TRBV4-1	CASSQRENYGYTF	TGCGCCAGCAGCCAACGGGAAAACTATGGCTACACCTTC
.	TRBJ2-1	.	14	TRBV5-4	CASSLKLAENEQFF	TGTGCCAGCAGCTTGAAACTAGCAGAGAATGAGCAGTTCTTC
.	TRBJ1-5	TRBD1	15	TRBV19	CASSTDRVGHQPQHF	TGTGCCAGTAGTACGGACAGGGTTGGGCATCAGCCCCAGCATTTT
.	TRBJ1-4	.	14	TRBV7-8	CASSKTATNEKLFF	TGTGCCAGCAGCAAGACTGCAACTAATGAAAAACTGTTTTTT
.	TRBJ2-6	.	17	TRBV18	CASSPGTGSRGANVLTF	TGTGCCAGCTCACCAGGAACAGGGTCAAGGGGGGCCAACGTCCTGACTTTC
.	TRBJ1-2	TRBD1	15	TRBV18	CASSPSDRVDYGYTF	TGTGCCAGCTCACCTTCGGACAGGGTGGACTATGGCTACACCTTC
.	TRBJ1-1	TRBD1	16	TRBV7-6	CASSLGTGNGNTEAFF	TGTGCCAGCAGCTTAGGGACAGGGAACGGGAACACTGAAGCTTTCTTT
.	TRBJ1-3	.	13	TRBV30	CAWTRGGGNTIYF	TGTGCCTGGACTCGTGGCGGAGGAAACACCATATATTTT
.	TRBJ2-3	TRBD2	15	TRBV5-1	CASSSSGGAGDTQYF	TGCGCCAGCAGCTCAAGCGGGGGGGCCGGTGATACGCAGTATTTT
.	TRBJ2-6	.	17	TRBV3-1/TRBV3-2	CASSQDRSPGGANVLTF	TGTGCCAGCAGCCAAGACAGGTCTCCTGGGGGGGCCAACGTCCTGACTTTC
.	TRBJ1-3	TRBD1	18	TRBV9	CVSSAKGADRGSGNTIYF	TGTGTCAGCAGCGCCAAGGGGGCGGACAGGGGGTCCGGAAACACCATATATTTT
.	TRBJ2-7	.	14	TRBV18	CASSPGDERYEQYF	TGTGCCAGCTCACCAGGAGACGAGCGCTACGAGCAGTACTTC
.	TRBJ2-7	.	13	TRBV30	CAWRGMAGVEQYF	TGTGCCTGGAGGGGGATGGCAGGGGTAGAGCAGTACTTC
.	TRBJ2-1	TRBD1	15	TRBV11-3	CASSMTGSSYNEQFF	TGTGCCAGCAGCATGACAGGGAGCTCCTACAATGAGCAGTTCTTC
.	TRBJ2-6	.	16	TRBV7-3	CASSLNRFSGANVLTF	TGTGCCAGCAGCCTTAACAGGTTCTCTGGGGCCAACGTCCTGACTTTC
.	TRBJ1-4	TRBD1	14	TRBV6-5	CASSYTIGQVPLFF	TGTGCCAGCAGTTACACAATCGGACAGGTCCCGCTGTTTTTT
.	TRBJ2-7	TRBD2	15	TRBV5-1	CASRAGLAGTYEQYF	TGCGCCAGCAGGGCTGGACTAGCGGGGACCTACGAGCAGTACTTC
.	TRBJ1-1	TRBD1	14	TRBV10-3	CAIGLGQGGTEAFF	TGTGCCATCGGATTAGGACAGGGGGGAACTGAAGCTTTCTTT
.	TRBJ1-4	TRBD1	15	TRBV5-1	CASSGEGQRNEKLFF	TGCGCCAGCAGCGGAGAGGGACAGCGTAATGAAAAACTGTTTTTT
.	TRBJ1-1	TRBD1	14	TRBV30	CAWSVKGGRSEAFF	TGTGCCTGGAGTGTAAAAGGGGGCCGCAGTGAAGCTTTCTTT
.	TRBJ1-3	.	14	TRBV30	CAWSQDSSGNTIYF	TGTGCCTGGAGTCAGGACTCCTCTGGAAACACCATATATTTT
.	TRBJ2-7	TRBD2	15	TRBV6-5	CASSSHSGFTYEQYF	TGTGCCAGCAGTTCCCATAGCGGGTTCACCTACGAGCAGTACTTC
.	TRBJ2-2	.	15	TRBV7-3	CASSSRAAPTGELFF	TGTGCCAGCAGCTCAAGAGCGGCCCCAACCGGGGAGCTGTTTTTT
.	TRBJ1-6	.	12	TRBV5-6	CASSWGGSPLHF	TGTGCCAGCAGCTGGGGAGGTTCACCCCTCCACTTT
.	TRBJ1-2	.	13	TRBV6-4	CASRRIHNYGYTF	TGTGCCAGCCGCAGAATTCATAACTATGGCTACACCTTC
.	TRBJ2-2	TRBD2	15	TRBV5-1	CASSPGGLGTGELFF	TGCGCCAGCAGCCCGGGAGGCCTCGGCACCGGGGAGCTGTTTTTT
.	TRBJ2-7	TRBD1	14	TRBV7-8	CASSFGTGAYEQYF	TGTGCCAGCAGCTTCGGGACAGGCGCCTACGAGCAGTACTTC
.	TRBJ2-7	TRBD1	15	TRBV5-3	CARNPSRDREYEQYF	TGTGCCAGAAACCCGAGCCGGGACAGGGAATACGAGCAGTACTTC
.	TRBJ1-3	.	15	TRBV7-9	CASSYRANSGNTIYF	TGTGCCAGCAGCTACAGGGCTAACTCTGGAAACACCATATATTTT
.	TRBJ1-6	.	16	TRBV30	CAWSVRQAHYNSPLHF	TGTGCCTGGAGTGTTCGGCAGGCTCACTATAATTCACCCCTCCACTTT